The rows below give T cell receptor beta chains drawn from one sample of a study of blood T cell repertoires in COVID-19. The table came from immunoSEQ multiplex PCR; TCRdb's copy has only in-frame clones and leaves some out. The table has around 300,000 clones, around 86% seen once. The sample comprised PBMCs or T cells enriched from blood (not recorded which). The receptors derive from a woman aged 40 to 55 who had recovered from COVID-19. The CDR3 runs from the conserved cysteine through the conserved F or W. The D gene is left open where the match is weak.

D gene	V gene	J gene	CDR3 DNA	CDR3 protein
TRBD1	TRBV4-1	TRBJ2-1	TGCGCCAGCAGCCAGACAGGGGGAGAGCAGTTCTTC	CASSQTGGEQFF
-	TRBV3-1/TRBV3-2	TRBJ1-1	TGTGCCAGCAGCCCCCGTAAGGGGTACACTGAAGCTTTCTTT	CASSPRKGYTEAFF
-	TRBV2	TRBJ1-2	TGTGCCAGCAGGGAACAGGGAACCTACTATGGCTACACCTTC	CASREQGTYYGYTF
-	TRBV3-1/TRBV3-2	TRBJ2-1	TGTGCCAGCAGCCATGCGGGGAGCTCCTACAATGAGCAGTTCTTC	CASSHAGSSYNEQFF
-	TRBV30	TRBJ2-1	TGTGCCTGGACCGGGACTTTCGAGCAGTTCTTC	CAWTGTFEQFF
-	TRBV5-4	TRBJ1-1	TGTGCCAGCAGCTTGCGGGATTTGAACACTGAAGCTTTCTTT	CASSLRDLNTEAFF
-	TRBV6-5	TRBJ1-4	TGTGCCAGCAGCCCCCTGACAGGCAGAAGGGAAAAACTGTTTTTT	CASSPLTGRREKLFF
TRBD2	TRBV12-3/TRBV12-4	TRBJ2-7	TGTGCCAGCAGTCCGGGGGGGTCCTACGAGCAGTACTTC	CASSPGGSYEQYF
-	TRBV14	TRBJ2-5	TGTGCCAGCAGCCCCCTCGCGCTAGAGACCCAGTACTTC	CASSPLALETQYF
-	TRBV5-1	TRBJ2-7	TGCGCCAGCAGCTTGGGCCCGGGAAGCTCCTACGAGCAGTACTTC	CASSLGPGSSYEQYF